The T cell receptor beta chain described here comes from a study of early T cells in non-severe SARS-CoV-2 infection. V was pared by 2 bases and J by 2 bases, with 9 bases between. CDR1 and CDR2 from the germline V gene are SGHVS and FNYEAQ. The CDR3 runs to 14 residues. TCRdb independently ran MiXCR on the 5' RACE reads; one entry per CDR3 protein. This table holds fewer than 120,000 distinct CDR3 sequences, roughly 12% found once. Broader study findings: Missing private and CD4 specificities, VDJdb matching favored anti-spike CD8 responses.

Turning to this clonotype: Its target is unknown.

The source of this sequence is an adult who was a healthcare worker with PCR-confirmed SARS-CoV-2 infection or an uninfected control (not recorded which). The source was whole blood, collected at baseline. The chain joins TRBV7-6 to TRBJ1-1; a possible D gene is TRBD1 (5 bases). The CDR3 spells CASSLMGQNTEAFF. In DNA form, the CDR3 reads TGTGCCAGCAGCTTAATGGGGCAAAACACTGAAGCTTTCTTT.